Below are 20 T cell receptor beta chains sequenced from a single sample in a study of T cell responses to AZD1222 COVID-19 vaccine. Some clones are missing from TCRdb's copy, which holds only in-frame ones; the method was immunoSEQ multiplex PCR. This sample has about 140,000 clones; 85% to 95% occur once, and the top ten carry approximately 1.4%. Source: peripheral blood, taken on day 0 of AZD1222 vaccination. The receptors originated from an adult in good health.

This chain joins TRBV7-9 and TRBJ1-2; 9 bases line up with TRBD1. Germline V lookup: CDR1 SEHNR, CDR2 FQNEAQ (reference sequence). The CDR3 has 15 residues. V was pared by 5 bases and J by 4 bases, with 8 bases of the junction left unmatched. In DNA form, the CDR3 reads TGTGCCAGCAGCATAGACAGGGGGTCGGCCTATGGCTACACCTTC. The encoded protein is CASSIDRGSAYGYTF.

The CDR3 nucleotides read TGTGCCAGTAGTATAGGTCCACCCGACGCAGCTAACTATGGAGGCTACACCTTC. Protein: CASSIGPPDAANYGGYTF. V gene TRBV19 combines with J gene TRBJ1-2; no firm D call. V was clipped by 1 base and J by 8 bases, with 26 bases between them. The CDR3 has 18 residues. CDR1 and CDR2 (germline): LNHDA, SQIVND (reference sequence).

The chain carries TRBV2 and TRBJ1-6, with unresolved D. Germline V lookup: CDR1 SNHLY, CDR2 FYNNEI. This CDR3 contains 13 residues. V lost 11 bases and J lost 7, with 15 bases in between. The DNA for the CDR3 is TGTGCCCGGAAGTCTGCCCCAAATTCACCCCTCCACTTT. It yields the protein CARKSAPNSPLHF.

The chain recombines TRBV24-1 with TRBJ2-2, with a possible D match to TRBD2 (5 bases). The CDR3 has 15 amino acids. The germline V gene has CDR1 KGHDR and CDR2 SFDVKD. Trimming stripped 3 bases from V and 2 bases from J, with 9 bases between. CDR3 loop: CATSDLRVNTGELFF. The CDR3 coding sequence is TGTGCCACCAGTGATCTGCGGGTCAACACCGGGGAGCTGTTTTTT.

This clone was observed a single time. This chain joins TRBV19 and TRBJ1-6; maybe TRBD1 (6 bases). Germline CDR1 and CDR2: LNHDA and SQIVND (reference sequence). The germline V and J ends were trimmed by 10 bases and 9 bases, with 31 bases remaining between them. CDR3 length: 18 amino acids. The CDR3 DNA reads TGTGCCACCCAAGAAAGAGGGGGACGGCAGCGATCCTCTTCACCCCTCCACTTT. Its translation is CATQERGGRQRSSSPLHF.

On this clone itself: The sample carries other DNA sequences with the same CDR3. CDR3 DNA sequence: TGTGCCTGGACAGGAGGGTCTGGAAACACCATATATTTT. It yields the protein CAWTGGSGNTIYF. The chain employs TRBV30 and TRBJ1-3; no reliable D call. CDR3 length: 13 residues. V lost 4 bases and J lost 1, with 8 bases in between. The germline gives CDR1 GTSNPN, CDR2 SVGIG (reference sequence).

The V call is TRBV30, the J call TRBJ1-3, with D unclear. CDR3 length: 13 amino acids. V was trimmed by 1 base and J by 0 bases, leaving 4 bases between them. The germline gives CDR1 GTSNPN, CDR2 SVGIG (reference sequence). This CDR3 is CAWSGSSGNTIYF. The CDR3 nucleotides read TGTGCCTGGAGTGGCAGCTCTGGAAACACCATATATTTT.

The chain combines TRBV3-1 (or the pseudogene TRBV3-2) with TRBJ2-1; 9 bases are a match to TRBD1. Germline assignment: CDR1 LGHDT and CDR2 YNNKEL (reference sequence). The CDR3 spans 15 residues. The J segment lost 9 bases and the V segment lost 1 base, leaving 7 bases of the junction unmatched. The CDR3 protein is CASSQGAGQGLEQFF. CDR3 DNA sequence: TGTGCCAGCAGCCAAGGGGCGGGACAGGGACTTGAGCAGTTCTTC.

This rearrangement joins TRBV7-2 to TRBJ2-5; TRBD2 matches 8 bases. Trimming took 11 bases from V and 5 from J; bases not matched to a gene: 13. This CDR3 has 14 residues. Germline V gene lookup returns CDR1 SGHTA and CDR2 FQGNSA. CDR3 DNA: TGTGCCGACGGAAGCGGGGGTGGGGCGGAGACCCAGTACTTC. Translating it yields CADGSGGGAETQYF.

The chain employs TRBV28 and TRBJ2-7; 12 bases align to TRBD2. Germline V gene lookup returns CDR1 MDHEN and CDR2 SYDVKM. V was pared by 3 bases and J by 2 bases, with 14 bases of the junction left unmatched. The CDR3 sequence is 19 residues long. CDR3 residues: CASSFPMRLAGAVPYEQYF. Written as DNA, the CDR3 is TGTGCCAGCAGTTTCCCGATGCGACTAGCGGGAGCGGTCCCCTACGAGCAGTACTTC.

J is TRBJ1-1 and V is TRBV2; 9 bases map to TRBD1. The CDR3 has 17 residues. After removal of 9 bases from V and 4 bases from J, the junction contained 18 bases not matched to a gene. The germline V gene encodes CDR1 SNHLY and CDR2 FYNNEI. The CDR3 nucleotides read TGTGCCAGTCAGACAGGGGGATCTGTAGAGTTTGGCACTGAAGCTTTCTTT. It codes for CASQTGGSVEFGTEAFF. The whole variable domain, remainder taken from reference TRBV2 and TRBJ1-1, is EPEVTQTPSHQVTQMGQEVILRCVPISNHLYFYWYRQILGQKVEFLVSFYNNEISEKSEIFDDQFSVERPDGSNFTLKIRSTKLEDSAMYFCASQTGGSVEFGTEAFFGQGTRLTVV.

The chain recombines TRBV2 with TRBJ2-2; 7 bases are shared with TRBD1. J was trimmed by 3 bases and V by 5 bases; bases with no gene match: 6. The V gene's germline CDR1 is SNHLY and CDR2 FYNNEI. The CDR3 sequence is 15 residues long. The CDR3, as DNA: TGTGCCAGCAGTTCCGGTACAGGGGACACCGGGGAGCTGTTTTTT. Translating it yields CASSSGTGDTGELFF.

This chain uses TRBV7-2 with TRBJ2-5; TRBD2 aligns across 7 bases. The CDR3 has 15 amino acids. V was pared by 4 bases and J by 0 bases, with 5 bases of the junction left unmatched. Germline V gene data show CDR1 as SGHTA and CDR2 as FQGNSA. This chain's CDR3 is CASSWSGTYQETQYF. CDR3 nucleotides: TGTGCCAGCAGCTGGAGCGGGACTTACCAAGAGACCCAGTACTTC.

This chain connects TRBV5-6 to TRBJ2-7, with TRBD1 identical over 7 bases. CDR3 length: 14 residues. Germline CDR1 SGHDT, CDR2 YYEEEE. Trimming took 3 bases from V and 2 from J; bases not matched to a gene: 5. CDR3 in amino acids: CASSSGQRTYEQYF. The CDR3 bases are TGTGCCAGCAGCTCGGGACAGCGAACCTACGAGCAGTACTTC.

The rearrangement joins TRBV18 to TRBJ1-6; no clear D gene. In germline, CDR1 is KGHSH, CDR2 LQKENI. CDR3 length equals 12 residues. V dropped 2 bases and J dropped 10 bases, with 6 bases sitting between them. Here the CDR3 DNA reads TGTGCCAGCTCACCATCTGGGTCACCCCTCCACTTT. The encoded protein is CASSPSGSPLHF.

The chain combines TRBV28 with TRBJ2-6; 7 bases are a match to TRBD1. With V trimmed by 5 bases and J by 0 bases, 10 bases remained unmatched. The CDR3 spans 18 residues. Germline V gives CDR1 MDHEN, CDR2 SYDVKM. The CDR3 loop reads CASSPPGQVSSGANVLTF. The CDR3 nucleotides are TGTGCCAGCAGTCCCCCAGGACAGGTAAGCTCTGGGGCCAACGTCCTGACTTTC.

The chain combines TRBV3-1 (or the pseudogene TRBV3-2) with TRBJ1-2, with 11 bases that match TRBD1. Germline assignment: CDR1 LGHDT and CDR2 YNNKEL (reference sequence). The junction had 1 base not matched to a gene; V was cut back by 4 bases and J by 6 bases. The CDR3 is made up of 13 amino acids. DNA for the CDR3: TGTGCCAGCAGCCGGGGACAGGGGGATGGCTACACCTTC. Translated: CASSRGQGDGYTF.

J is TRBJ1-2 and V is TRBV30, with D hard to call. The CDR3 totals 12 residues. Germline V lookup: CDR1 GTSNPN, CDR2 SVGIG (reference sequence). V was pared by 4 bases and J by 10 bases, with 16 bases between. CDR3 amino acids: CAWKEPRPDYTF. Here the CDR3 DNA reads TGTGCCTGGAAGGAGCCAAGGCCGGACTACACCTTC.

V gene TRBV6-2 or TRBV6-3 combines with J gene TRBJ1-5; 7 bases are shared with TRBD1. This CDR3 contains 16 residues. The germline CDR1 and CDR2 sequences are MNHEY and SVGEGT. With 6 bases clipped from V and 5 bases from J, the junction kept 13 bases outside the gene matches. The DNA of the CDR3 is TGTGCCAGCAGCCTGGGGGCAGGGGGTACCCATCAGCCCCAGCATTTT. Translating it yields CASSLGAGGTHQPQHF.

The chain couples TRBV28 to TRBJ1-3; D ambiguous. The CDR3 runs 11 residues. Germline CDR1 is MDHEN and CDR2 is SYDVKM. V lost 7 bases and J lost 3, with 4 bases in between. The CDR3: CASIDGNTIYF. DNA of the CDR3: TGTGCCAGCATTGATGGAAACACCATATATTTT.